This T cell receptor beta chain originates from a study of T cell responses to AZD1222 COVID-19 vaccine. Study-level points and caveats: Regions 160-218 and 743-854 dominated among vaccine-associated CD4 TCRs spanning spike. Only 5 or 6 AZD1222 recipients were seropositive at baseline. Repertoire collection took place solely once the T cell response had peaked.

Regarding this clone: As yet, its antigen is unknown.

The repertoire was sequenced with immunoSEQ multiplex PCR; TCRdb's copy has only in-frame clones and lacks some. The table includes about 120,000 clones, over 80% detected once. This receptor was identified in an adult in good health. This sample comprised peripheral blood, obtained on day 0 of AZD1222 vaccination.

In DNA, the CDR3 is TGTGCCAGCAGTTTATGGGGCGGGTCGAATTCACCCCTCCACTTT. Amino acid sequence: CASSLWGGSNSPLHF. The chain links TRBV28 to TRBJ1-6; D is ambiguous. Deletions cut 0 bases from V and 7 bases from J, with 10 bases between. Germline assignment: CDR1 MDHEN and CDR2 SYDVKM. The CDR3 runs 15 residues.